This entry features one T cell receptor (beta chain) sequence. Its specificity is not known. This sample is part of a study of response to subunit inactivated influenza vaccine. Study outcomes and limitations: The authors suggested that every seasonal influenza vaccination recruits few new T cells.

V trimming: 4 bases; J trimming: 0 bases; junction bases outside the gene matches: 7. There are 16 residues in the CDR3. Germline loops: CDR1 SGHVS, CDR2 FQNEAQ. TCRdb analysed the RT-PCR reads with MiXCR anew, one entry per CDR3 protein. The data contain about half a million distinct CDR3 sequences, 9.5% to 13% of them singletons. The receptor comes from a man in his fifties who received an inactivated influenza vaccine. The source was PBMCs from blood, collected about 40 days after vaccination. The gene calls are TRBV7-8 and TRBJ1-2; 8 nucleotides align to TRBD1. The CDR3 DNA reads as TGTGCCAGCAGCTGGGGGGGGACAGGAACTAACTATGGCTACACCTTC. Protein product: CASSWGGTGTNYGYTF.